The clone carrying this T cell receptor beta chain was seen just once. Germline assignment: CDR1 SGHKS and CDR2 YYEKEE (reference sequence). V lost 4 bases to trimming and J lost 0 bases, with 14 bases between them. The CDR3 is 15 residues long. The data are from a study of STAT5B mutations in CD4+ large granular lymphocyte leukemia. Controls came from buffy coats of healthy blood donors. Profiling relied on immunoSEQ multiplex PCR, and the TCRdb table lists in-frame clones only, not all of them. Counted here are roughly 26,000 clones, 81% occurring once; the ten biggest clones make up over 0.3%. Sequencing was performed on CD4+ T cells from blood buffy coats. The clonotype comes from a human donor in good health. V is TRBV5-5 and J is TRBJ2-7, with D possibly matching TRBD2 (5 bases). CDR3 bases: TGTGCCAGCAGCCCCAGGACTGGTAGCTCCTACGAGCAGTACTTC. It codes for CASSPRTGSSYEQYF.